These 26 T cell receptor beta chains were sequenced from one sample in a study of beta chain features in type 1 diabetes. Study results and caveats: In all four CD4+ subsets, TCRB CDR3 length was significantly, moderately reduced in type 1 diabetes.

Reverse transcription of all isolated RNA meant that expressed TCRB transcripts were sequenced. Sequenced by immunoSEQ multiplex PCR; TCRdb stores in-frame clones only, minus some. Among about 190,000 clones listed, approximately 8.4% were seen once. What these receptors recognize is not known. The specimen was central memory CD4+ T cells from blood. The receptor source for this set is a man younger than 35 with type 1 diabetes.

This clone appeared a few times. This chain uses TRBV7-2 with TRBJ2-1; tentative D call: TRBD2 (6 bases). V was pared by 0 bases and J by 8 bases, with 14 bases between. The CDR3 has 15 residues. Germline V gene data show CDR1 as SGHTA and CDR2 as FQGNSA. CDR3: CASSLAGPTGDEQFF. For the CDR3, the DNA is TGTGCCAGCAGCTTAGCCGGCCCCACGGGGGATGAGCAGTTCTTC. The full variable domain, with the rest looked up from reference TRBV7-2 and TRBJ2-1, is GAGVSQSPSNKVTEKGKDVELRCDPISGHTALYWYRQSLGQGLEFLIYFQGNSAPDKSGLPSDRFSAERTGGSVSTLTIQRTQQEDSAVYLCASSLAGPTGDEQFFGPGTRLTVL.

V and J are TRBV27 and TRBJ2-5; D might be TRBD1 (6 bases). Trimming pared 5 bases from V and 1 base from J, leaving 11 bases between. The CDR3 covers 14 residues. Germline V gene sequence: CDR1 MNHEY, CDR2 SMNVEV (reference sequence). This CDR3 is CASSIQGPQETQYF. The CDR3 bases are TGTGCCAGCAGTATACAGGGCCCCCAAGAGACCCAGTACTTC.

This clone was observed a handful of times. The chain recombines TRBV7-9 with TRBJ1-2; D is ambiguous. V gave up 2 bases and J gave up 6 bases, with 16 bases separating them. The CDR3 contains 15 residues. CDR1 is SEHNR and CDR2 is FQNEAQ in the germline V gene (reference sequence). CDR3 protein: CASSLISGREDGYTF. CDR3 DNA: TGTGCCAGCAGCTTAATTTCGGGGAGGGAGGATGGCTACACCTTC.

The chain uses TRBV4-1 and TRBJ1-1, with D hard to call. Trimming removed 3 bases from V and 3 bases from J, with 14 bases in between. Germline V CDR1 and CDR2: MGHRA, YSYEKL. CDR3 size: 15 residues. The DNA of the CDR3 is TGCGCCAGCAGCCAGAACAGCGGTAAGGACACTGAAGCTTTCTTT. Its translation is CASSQNSGKDTEAFF.

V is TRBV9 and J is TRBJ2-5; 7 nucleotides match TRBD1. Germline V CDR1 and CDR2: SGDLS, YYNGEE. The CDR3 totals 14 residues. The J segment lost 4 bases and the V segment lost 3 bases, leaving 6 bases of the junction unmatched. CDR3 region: CASSAQGYRETQYF. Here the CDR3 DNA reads TGTGCCAGCAGCGCACAGGGGTATAGAGAGACCCAGTACTTC.

The DNA for the CDR3 is TGTGCCAGTAATACAGGGGGCTCGGCAGATACGCAGTATTTT. Encoded protein: CASNTGGSADTQYF. The chain carries TRBV19 and TRBJ2-3, with TRBD1 identical over 9 bases. This CDR3 is 14 amino acids long. CDR1 and CDR2 (germline): LNHDA, SQIVND (reference sequence). The V segment lost 7 bases and the J segment 4 bases; nucleotides outside the gene matches: 6.

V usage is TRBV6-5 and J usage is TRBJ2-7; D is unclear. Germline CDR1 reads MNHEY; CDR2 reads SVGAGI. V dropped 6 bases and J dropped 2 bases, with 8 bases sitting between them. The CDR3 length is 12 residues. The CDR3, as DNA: TGTGCCAGCAGGGAGTCTGCCTACGAGCAGTACTTC. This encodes CASRESAYEQYF.

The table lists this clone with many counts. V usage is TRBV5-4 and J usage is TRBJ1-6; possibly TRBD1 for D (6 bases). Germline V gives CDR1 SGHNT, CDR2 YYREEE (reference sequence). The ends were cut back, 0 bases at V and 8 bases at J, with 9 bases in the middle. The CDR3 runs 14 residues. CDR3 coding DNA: TGTGCCAGCAGCTTGGATGCAGGGGATTCACCCCTCCACTTT. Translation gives CASSLDAGDSPLHF.

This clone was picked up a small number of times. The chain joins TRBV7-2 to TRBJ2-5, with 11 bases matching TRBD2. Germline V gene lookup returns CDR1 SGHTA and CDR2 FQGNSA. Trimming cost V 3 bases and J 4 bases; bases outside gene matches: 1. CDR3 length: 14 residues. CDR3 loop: CASSLTSGVETQYF. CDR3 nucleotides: TGTGCCAGCAGCTTGACTAGCGGGGTAGAGACCCAGTACTTC.

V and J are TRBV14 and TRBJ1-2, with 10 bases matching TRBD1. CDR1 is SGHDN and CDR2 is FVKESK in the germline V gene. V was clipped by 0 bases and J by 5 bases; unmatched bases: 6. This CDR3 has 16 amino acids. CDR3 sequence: CASSQDPGQGSYGYTF. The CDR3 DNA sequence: TGTGCCAGCAGCCAAGACCCGGGACAGGGGTCATATGGCTACACCTTC.

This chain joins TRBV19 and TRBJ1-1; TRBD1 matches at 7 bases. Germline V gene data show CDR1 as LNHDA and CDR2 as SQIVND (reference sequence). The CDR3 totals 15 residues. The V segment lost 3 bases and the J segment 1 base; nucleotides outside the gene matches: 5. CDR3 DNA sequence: TGTGCCAGTAGTATTCGAGGGACAGCGAACACTGAAGCTTTCTTT. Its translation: CASSIRGTANTEAFF. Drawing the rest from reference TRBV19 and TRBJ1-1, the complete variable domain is DGGITQSPKYLFRKEGQNVTLSCEQNLNHDAMYWYRQDPGQGLRLIYYSQIVNDFQKGDIAEGYSVSREKKESFPLTVTSAQKNPTAFYLCASSIRGTANTEAFFGQGTRLTVV.

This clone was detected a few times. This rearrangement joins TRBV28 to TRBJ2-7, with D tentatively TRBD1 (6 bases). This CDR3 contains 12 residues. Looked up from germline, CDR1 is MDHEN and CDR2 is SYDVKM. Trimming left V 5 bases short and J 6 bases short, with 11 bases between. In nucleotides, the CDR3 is TGTGCCAGCAGTCTCGGACAGCGCGAGCAGTACTTC. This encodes CASSLGQREQYF.

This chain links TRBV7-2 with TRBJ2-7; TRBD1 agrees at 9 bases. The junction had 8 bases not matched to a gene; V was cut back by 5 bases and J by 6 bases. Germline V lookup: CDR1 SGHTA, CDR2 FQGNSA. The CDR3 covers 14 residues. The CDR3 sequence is CASSLGTGMSEQYF. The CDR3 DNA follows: TGTGCCAGCAGCCTCGGGACAGGGATGAGCGAGCAGTACTTC.

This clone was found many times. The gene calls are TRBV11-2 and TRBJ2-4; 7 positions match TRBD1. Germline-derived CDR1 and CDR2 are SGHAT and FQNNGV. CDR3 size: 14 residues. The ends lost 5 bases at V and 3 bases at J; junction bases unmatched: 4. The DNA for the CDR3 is TGTGCCAGCAGCACAGGGGTTGGCAAAAACATTCAGTACTTC. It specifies CASSTGVGKNIQYF.

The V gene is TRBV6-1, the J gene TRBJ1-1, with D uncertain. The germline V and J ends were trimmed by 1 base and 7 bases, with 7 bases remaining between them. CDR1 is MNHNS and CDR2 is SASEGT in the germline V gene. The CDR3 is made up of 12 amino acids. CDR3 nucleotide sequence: TGTGCCAGCAGTGAAGTTGTTCTTGAAGCTTTCTTT. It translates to CASSEVVLEAFF.

For the CDR3, the DNA is TGCGCCAGCAGCCTGGCGGGGGGGCTCTACACCGGGGAGCTGTTTTTT. Amino acids: CASSLAGGLYTGELFF. The rearrangement links TRBV4-1 to TRBJ2-2, with 9 bases aligning to TRBD2. J lost 3 bases, V lost 4 bases, and 6 bases had no gene match. The CDR3 length is 16 residues. Germline V lookup: CDR1 MGHRA, CDR2 YSYEKL.

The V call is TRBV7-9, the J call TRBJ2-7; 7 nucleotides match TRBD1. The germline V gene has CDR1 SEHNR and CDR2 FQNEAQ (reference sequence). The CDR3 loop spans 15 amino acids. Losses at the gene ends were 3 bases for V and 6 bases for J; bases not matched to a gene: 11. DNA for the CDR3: TGTGCCAGCAGCTTTATGGGACAGTACTCAGCCGAGCAGTACTTC. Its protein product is CASSFMGQYSAEQYF.

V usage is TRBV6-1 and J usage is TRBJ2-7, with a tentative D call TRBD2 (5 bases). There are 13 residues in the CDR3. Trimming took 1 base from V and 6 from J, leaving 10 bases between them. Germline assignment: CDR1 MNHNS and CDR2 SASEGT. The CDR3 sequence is CASSEGGSGEQYF. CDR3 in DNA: TGTGCCAGCAGTGAAGGAGGGTCCGGCGAGCAGTACTTC.

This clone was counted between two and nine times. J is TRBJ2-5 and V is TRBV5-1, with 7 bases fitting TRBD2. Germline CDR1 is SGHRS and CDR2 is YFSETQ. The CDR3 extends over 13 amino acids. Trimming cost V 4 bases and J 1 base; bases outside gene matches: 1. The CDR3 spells CASSPSGQETQYF. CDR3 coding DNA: TGCGCCAGCAGCCCTAGCGGCCAAGAGACCCAGTACTTC.

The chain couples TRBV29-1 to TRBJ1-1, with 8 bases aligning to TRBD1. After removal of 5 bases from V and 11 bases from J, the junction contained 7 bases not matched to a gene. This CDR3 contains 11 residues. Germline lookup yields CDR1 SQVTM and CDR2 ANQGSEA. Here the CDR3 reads CSVNQGAGAFF. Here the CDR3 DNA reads TGCAGCGTTAACCAGGGGGCGGGGGCTTTCTTT.

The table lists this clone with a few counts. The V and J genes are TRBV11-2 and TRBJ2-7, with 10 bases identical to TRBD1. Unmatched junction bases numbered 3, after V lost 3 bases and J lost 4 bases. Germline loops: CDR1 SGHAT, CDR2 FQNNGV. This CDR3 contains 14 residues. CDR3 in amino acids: CASSFRDRGYEQYF. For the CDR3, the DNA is TGTGCCAGCAGCTTCCGGGACAGGGGATACGAGCAGTACTTC.

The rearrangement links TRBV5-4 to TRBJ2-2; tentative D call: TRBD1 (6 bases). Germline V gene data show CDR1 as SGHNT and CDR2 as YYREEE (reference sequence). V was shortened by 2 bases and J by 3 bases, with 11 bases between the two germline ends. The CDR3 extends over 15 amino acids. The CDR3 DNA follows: TGTGCCAGCAGCTTTTCAGGGGAATACACCGGGGAGCTGTTTTTT. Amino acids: CASSFSGEYTGELFF.

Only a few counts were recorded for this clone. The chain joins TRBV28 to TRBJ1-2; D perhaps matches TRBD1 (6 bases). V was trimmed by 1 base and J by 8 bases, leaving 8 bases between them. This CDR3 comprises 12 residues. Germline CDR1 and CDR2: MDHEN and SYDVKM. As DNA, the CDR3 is TGTGCCAGCAGTTTATCTGGGGGCGGCTACACCTTC. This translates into CASSLSGGGYTF.

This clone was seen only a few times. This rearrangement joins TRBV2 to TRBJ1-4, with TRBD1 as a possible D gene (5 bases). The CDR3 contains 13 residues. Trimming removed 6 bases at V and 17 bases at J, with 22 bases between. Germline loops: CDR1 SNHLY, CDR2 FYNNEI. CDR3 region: CASSLSQAGQVFF. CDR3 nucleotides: TGTGCCAGCAGCCTCTCCCAGGCGGGGCAGGTCTTTTTT.

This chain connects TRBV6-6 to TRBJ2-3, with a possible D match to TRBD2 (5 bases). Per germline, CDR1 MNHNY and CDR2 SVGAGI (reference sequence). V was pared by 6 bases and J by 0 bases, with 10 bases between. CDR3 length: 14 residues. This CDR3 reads CASRKTRSTDTQYF. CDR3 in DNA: TGTGCCAGCAGGAAAACTAGAAGCACAGATACGCAGTATTTT.

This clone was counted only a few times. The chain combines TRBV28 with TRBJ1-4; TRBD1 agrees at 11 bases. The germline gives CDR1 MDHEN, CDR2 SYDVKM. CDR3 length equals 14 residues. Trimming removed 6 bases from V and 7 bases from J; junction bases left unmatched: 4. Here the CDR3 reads CASSRTGGGEKLFF. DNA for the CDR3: TGTGCCAGCAGCCGGACAGGGGGCGGTGAAAAACTGTTTTTT.